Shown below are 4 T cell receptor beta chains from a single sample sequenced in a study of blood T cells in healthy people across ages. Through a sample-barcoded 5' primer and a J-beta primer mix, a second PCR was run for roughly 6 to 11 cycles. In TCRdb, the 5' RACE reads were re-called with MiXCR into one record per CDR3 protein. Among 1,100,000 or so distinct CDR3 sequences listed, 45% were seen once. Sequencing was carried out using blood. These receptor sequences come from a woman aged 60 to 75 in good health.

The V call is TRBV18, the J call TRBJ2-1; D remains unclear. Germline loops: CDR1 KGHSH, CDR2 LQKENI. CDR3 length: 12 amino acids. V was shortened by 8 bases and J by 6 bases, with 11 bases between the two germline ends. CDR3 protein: CASSPDSNEQFF. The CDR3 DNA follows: TGTGCCAGCAGCCCCGACTCCAATGAGCAGTTCTTC.

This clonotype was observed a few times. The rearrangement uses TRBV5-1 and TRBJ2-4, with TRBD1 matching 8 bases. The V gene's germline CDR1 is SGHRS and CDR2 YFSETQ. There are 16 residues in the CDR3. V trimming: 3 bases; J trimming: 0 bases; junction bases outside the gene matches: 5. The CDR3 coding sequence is TGCGCCAGCAGCTCACGGACAGGGCCAGCCAAAAACATTCAGTACTTC. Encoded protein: CASSSRTGPAKNIQYF.

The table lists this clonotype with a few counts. CDR3: CATSGTIQETQYF. The CDR3 DNA is TGTGCCACCAGTGGGACCATCCAAGAGACCCAGTACTTC. The chain uses TRBV24-1 and TRBJ2-5; D is unresolved. The germline V gene encodes CDR1 KGHDR and CDR2 SFDVKD. Trimming removed 5 bases from V and 1 base from J, with 7 bases in between. The CDR3 loop spans 13 amino acids.

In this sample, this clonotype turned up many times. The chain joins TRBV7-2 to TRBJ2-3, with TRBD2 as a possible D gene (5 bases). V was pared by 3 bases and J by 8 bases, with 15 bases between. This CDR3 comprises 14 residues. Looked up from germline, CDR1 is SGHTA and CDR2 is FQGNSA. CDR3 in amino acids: CASSFSGPLATQYF. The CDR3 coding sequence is TGTGCCAGCAGCTTCTCCGGACCTCTAGCTACGCAGTATTTT.